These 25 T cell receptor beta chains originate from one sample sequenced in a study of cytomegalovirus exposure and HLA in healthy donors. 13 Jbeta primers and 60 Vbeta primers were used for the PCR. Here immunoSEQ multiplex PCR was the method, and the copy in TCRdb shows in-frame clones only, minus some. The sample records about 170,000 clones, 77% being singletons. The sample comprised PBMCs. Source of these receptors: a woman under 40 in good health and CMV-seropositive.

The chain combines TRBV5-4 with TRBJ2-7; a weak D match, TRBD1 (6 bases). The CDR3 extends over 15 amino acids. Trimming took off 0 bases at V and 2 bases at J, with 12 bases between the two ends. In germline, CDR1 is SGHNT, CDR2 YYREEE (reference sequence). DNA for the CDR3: TGTGCCAGCAGCTTGGTTCAGGGGTCTCCCTACGAGCAGTACTTC. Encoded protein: CASSLVQGSPYEQYF.

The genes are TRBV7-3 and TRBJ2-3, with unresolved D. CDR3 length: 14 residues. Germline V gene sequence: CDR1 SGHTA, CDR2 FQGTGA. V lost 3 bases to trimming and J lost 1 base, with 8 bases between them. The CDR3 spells CASSFNRGTDTQYF. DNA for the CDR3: TGTGCCAGCAGCTTTAACAGAGGCACAGATACGCAGTATTTT.

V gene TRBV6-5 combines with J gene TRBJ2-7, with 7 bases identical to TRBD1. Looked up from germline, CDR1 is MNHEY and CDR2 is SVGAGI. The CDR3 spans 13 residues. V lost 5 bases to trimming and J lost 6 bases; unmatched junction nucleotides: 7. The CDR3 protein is CASSPRQGSEQYF. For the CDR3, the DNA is TGTGCCAGCAGTCCTAGACAGGGAAGCGAGCAGTACTTC.

CDR3 sequence: CASSLASGSVTDTQYF. The CDR3 nucleotides are TGCGCCAGCAGCTTGGCTAGCGGGAGCGTAACAGATACGCAGTATTTT. The chain recombines TRBV5-1 with TRBJ2-3; 10 nucleotides agree with TRBD2. J gave up 3 bases and V 0 bases, and 4 bases lay outside the gene matches. The germline gives CDR1 SGHRS, CDR2 YFSETQ. This CDR3 has 16 amino acids.

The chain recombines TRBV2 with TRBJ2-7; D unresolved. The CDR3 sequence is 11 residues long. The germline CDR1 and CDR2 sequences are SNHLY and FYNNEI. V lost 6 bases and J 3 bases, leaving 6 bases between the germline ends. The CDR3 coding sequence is TGTGCCAGCAGGGAGCACTACGAGCAGTACTTC. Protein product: CASREHYEQYF.

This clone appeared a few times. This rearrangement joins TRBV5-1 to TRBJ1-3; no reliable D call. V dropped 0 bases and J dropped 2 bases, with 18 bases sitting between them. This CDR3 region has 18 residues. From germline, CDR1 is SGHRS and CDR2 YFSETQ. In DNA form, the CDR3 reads TGCGCCAGCAGCTTGGGACCTCCGGACTTCTCAACTGGAAACACCATATATTTT. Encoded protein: CASSLGPPDFSTGNTIYF.

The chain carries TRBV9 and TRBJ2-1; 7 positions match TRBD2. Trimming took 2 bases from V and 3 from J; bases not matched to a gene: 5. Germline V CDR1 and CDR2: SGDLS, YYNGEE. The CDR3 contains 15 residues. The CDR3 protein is CASSVRTSDYNEQFF. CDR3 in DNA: TGTGCCAGCAGCGTGAGGACTAGTGACTACAATGAGCAGTTCTTC.

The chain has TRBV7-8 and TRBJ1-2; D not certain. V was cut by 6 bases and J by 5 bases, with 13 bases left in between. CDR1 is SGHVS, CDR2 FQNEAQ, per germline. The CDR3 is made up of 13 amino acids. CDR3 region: CASRPDTSYGYTF. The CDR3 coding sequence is TGTGCCAGCAGGCCCGACACCTCATATGGCTACACCTTC.

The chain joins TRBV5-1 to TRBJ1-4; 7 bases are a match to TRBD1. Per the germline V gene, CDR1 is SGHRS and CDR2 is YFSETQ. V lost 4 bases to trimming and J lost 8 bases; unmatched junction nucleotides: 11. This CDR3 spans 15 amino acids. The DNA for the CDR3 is TGCGCCAGCAGCGACGGACAGCAGGGGGGAGAAAAACTGTTTTTT. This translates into CASSDGQQGGEKLFF.

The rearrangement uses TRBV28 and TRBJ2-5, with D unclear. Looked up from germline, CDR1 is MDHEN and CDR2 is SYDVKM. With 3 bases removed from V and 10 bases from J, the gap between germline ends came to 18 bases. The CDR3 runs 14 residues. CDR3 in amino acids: CASSFTEFSLGQYF. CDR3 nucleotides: TGTGCCAGCAGTTTCACAGAATTCAGTTTGGGCCAGTACTTC.

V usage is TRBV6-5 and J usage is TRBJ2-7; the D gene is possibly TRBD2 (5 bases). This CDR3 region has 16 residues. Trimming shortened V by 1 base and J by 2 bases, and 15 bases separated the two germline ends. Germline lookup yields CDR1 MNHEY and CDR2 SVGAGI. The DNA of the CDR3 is TGTGCCAGCAGTTACTTCGGAGGACTGGAAGCCTACGAGCAGTACTTC. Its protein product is CASSYFGGLEAYEQYF.

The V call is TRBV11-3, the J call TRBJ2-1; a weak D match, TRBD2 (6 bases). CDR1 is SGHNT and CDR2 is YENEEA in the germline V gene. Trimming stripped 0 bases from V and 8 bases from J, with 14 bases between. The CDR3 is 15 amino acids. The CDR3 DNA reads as TGTGCCAGCAGCTTAGAAGGGCGGGAAGGAGATGAGCAGTTCTTC. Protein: CASSLEGREGDEQFF.

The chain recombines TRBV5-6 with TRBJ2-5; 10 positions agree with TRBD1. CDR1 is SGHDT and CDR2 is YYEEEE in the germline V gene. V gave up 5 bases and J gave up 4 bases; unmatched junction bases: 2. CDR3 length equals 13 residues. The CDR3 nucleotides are TGTGCCAGCAGTTGGGACAGGGGAGAGACCCAGTACTTC. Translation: CASSWDRGETQYF. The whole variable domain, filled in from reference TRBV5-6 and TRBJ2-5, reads DAGVTQSPTHLIKTRGQQVTLRCSPKSGHDTVSWYQQALGQGPQFIFQYYEEEERQRGNFPDRFSGHQFPNYSSELNVNALLLGDSALYLCASSWDRGETQYFGPGTRLLVL.

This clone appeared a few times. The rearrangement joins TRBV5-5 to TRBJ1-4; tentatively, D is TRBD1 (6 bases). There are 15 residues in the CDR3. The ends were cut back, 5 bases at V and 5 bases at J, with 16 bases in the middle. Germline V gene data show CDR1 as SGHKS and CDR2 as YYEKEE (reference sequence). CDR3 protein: CASSYPRGNNEKLFF. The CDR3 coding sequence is TGTGCCAGCAGTTATCCCAGGGGAAACAATGAAAAACTGTTTTTT.

CDR3 protein: CASRDLDKPNYGYTF. As DNA, the CDR3 is TGTGCCAGCCGAGACCTTGACAAGCCCAACTATGGCTACACCTTC. This sequence joins TRBV27 and TRBJ1-2, with no clear D. V was pared by 8 bases and J by 2 bases, with 18 bases between. The length of the CDR3 is 15 residues. The V gene's germline CDR1 is MNHEY and CDR2 SMNVEV (reference sequence).

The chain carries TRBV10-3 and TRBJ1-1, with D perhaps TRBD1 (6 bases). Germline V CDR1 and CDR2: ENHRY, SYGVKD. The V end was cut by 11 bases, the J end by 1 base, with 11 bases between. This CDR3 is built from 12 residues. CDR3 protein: CAHREPNTEAFF. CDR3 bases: TGTGCCCACAGGGAGCCGAACACTGAAGCTTTCTTT.

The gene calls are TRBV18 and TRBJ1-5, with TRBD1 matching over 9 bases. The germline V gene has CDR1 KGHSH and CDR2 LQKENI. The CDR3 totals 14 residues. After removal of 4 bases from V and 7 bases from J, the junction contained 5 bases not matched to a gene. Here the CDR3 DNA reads TGTGCCAGCTCACTCGGGACAGGGAAACAGCCCCAGCATTTT. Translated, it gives CASSLGTGKQPQHF.

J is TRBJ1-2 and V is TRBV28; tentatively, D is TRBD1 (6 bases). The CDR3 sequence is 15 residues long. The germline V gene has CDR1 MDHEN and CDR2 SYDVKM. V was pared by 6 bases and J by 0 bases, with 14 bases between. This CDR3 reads CASSPKDRPNYGYTF. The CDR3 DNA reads TGTGCCAGCAGCCCAAAAGACAGGCCTAACTATGGCTACACCTTC.

CDR3 loop: CASSIEGLAGANTGELFF. The CDR3 nucleotides read TGTGCCAGTAGTATAGAGGGGCTAGCGGGAGCGAACACCGGGGAGCTGTTTTTT. V usage is TRBV19 and J usage is TRBJ2-2; 10 bases are a match to TRBD2. The CDR3 runs to 18 residues. J lost 0 bases, V lost 0 bases, and 4 bases had no gene match. Germline V gene data show CDR1 as LNHDA and CDR2 as SQIVND (reference sequence).

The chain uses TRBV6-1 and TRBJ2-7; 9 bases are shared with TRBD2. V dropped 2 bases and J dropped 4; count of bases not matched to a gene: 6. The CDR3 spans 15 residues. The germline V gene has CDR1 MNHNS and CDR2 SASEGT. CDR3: CASSEPGLARYEQYF. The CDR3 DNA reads TGTGCCAGCAGTGAACCGGGACTAGCTAGGTACGAGCAGTACTTC.

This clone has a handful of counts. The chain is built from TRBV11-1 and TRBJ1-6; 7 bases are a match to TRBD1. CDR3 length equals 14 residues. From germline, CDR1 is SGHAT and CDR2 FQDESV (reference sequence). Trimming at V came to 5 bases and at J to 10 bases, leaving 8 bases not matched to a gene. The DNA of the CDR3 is TGTGCCAGCAGCCGCGGGACAGACGGATCACCCCTCCACTTT. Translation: CASSRGTDGSPLHF.

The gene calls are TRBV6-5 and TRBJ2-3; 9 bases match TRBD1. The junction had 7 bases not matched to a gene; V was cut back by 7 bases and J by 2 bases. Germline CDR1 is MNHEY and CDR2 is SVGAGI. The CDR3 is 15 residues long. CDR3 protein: CASNRGLYSTDTQYF. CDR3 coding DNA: TGTGCCAGCAACAGGGGGCTATACTCCACAGATACGCAGTATTTT.

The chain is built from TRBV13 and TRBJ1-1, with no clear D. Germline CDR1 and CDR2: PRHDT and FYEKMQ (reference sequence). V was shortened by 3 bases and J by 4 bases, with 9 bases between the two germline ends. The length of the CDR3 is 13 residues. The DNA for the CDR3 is TGTGCCAGCAGCTTGGAGACTACCACTGAAGCTTTCTTT. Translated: CASSLETTTEAFF. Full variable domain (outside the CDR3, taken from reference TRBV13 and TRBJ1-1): AAGVIQSPRHLIKEKRETATLKCYPIPRHDTVYWYQQGPGQDPQFLISFYEKMQSDKGSIPDRFSAQQFSDYHSELNMSSLELGDSALYFCASSLETTTEAFFGQGTRLTVV.

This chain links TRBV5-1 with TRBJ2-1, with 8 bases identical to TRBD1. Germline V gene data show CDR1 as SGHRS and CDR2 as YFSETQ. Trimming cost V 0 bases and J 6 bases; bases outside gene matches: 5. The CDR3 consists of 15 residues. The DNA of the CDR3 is TGCGCCAGCAGCTTGGTTCAGGGGGCACTCAATGAGCAGTTCTTC. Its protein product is CASSLVQGALNEQFF.

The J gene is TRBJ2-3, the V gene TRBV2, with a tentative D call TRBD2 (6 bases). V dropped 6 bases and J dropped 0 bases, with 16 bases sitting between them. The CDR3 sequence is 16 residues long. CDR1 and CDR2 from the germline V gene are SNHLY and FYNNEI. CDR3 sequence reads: CASRPLARSSTDTQYF. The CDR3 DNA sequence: TGTGCCAGCAGACCCCTAGCGAGGTCTAGCACAGATACGCAGTATTTT.